This paragraph reports one T cell receptor (beta chain). No antigen is known for it. The CDR3 has 19 amino acids. V was clipped by 2 bases and J by 0 bases; unmatched bases: 6. Germline CDR1 reads ENHRY; CDR2 reads SYGVKD. The data stem from a study of graft-versus-host responses after intestinal transplantation. Study-level results: Where graft-donor T cell macrochimerism was present, patients had high graft-versus-host to host-versus-graft clonal ratios in allografts.

Sequencing used immunoSEQ multiplex PCR; TCRdb keeps in-frame clones, though not all of them. The sample includes about 110,000 clones, around nine tenths of them seen just once. Here the sequenced sample was unstimulated CD4+ T cells sorted from spleen or lymph node cells, taken before transplant. The receptor was derived from a human donor who was the organ donor for an intestinal transplant. J is TRBJ2-6 and V is TRBV10-3; the match to TRBD2 covers 11 bases. The CDR3 DNA sequence: TGTGCCATCAGTGAGCCGGGACTAGCGGAGAGCTCTGGGGCCAACGTCCTGACTTTC. Translated, it gives CAISEPGLAESSGANVLTF.